This is a list of T cell receptor beta chains from one sample in a study of T cell responses to AZD1222 COVID-19 vaccine. TCRdb keeps only in-frame clones here, not all; method: immunoSEQ multiplex PCR. The sample consists of 90,000 to 120,000 clones, roughly 90% of them appearing once. Source: peripheral blood, taken on day 0 of AZD1222 vaccination. These receptors originate from an adult in good health. Each CDR3 is given without its conserved first and last residue. Where a row states a size, it is once, few, many or the class of an expanded clone; other rows omit it.

CDR3,size,J,V
ARPYSGALNTEAF,-,TRBJ1-1,TRBV27
ASSQGDQRKQPQH,-,TRBJ1-5,TRBV4-1
ASSRENYGYT,-,TRBJ1-2,TRBV6-6
ASSLVGQGGQPQH,-,TRBJ1-5,TRBV7-8
ASSLGSYNYGYT,-,TRBJ1-2,TRBV5-1
ASRGHLVLSGNTIY,-,TRBJ1-3,TRBV2
ASSLRDSDVSSGNTIY,-,TRBJ1-3,TRBV4-1
ASSYSSGGAFDTQY,-,TRBJ2-3,TRBV6-5
ASSVAGGDYGYT,-,TRBJ1-2,TRBV9
ASSPGTFRDQPQH,-,TRBJ1-5,TRBV7-8
ASSEALGVREQY,-,TRBJ2-7,TRBV2
ASSSGENYGYT,-,TRBJ1-2,TRBV4-1
ASSLVGGAEEQY,-,TRBJ2-7,TRBV7-3
ASSGQKNTEAF,-,TRBJ1-1,TRBV2
ASSFGGGPTYEQY,few,TRBJ2-7,TRBV7-9
ASSPPVRAHEQY,-,TRBJ2-7,TRBV7-9
ASSLETGYNQPQH,-,TRBJ1-5,TRBV7-6
ASSFFVGDEQF,once,TRBJ2-1,TRBV12-3/TRBV12-4
ATSRDGRNPYEQY,-,TRBJ2-7,TRBV15
ASSPGTGTNQPQH,-,TRBJ1-5,TRBV6-5
ATSRAGDRATDTQY,-,TRBJ2-3,TRBV15
ASSGRPNYGYT,-,TRBJ1-2,TRBV25-1
ASSYSRNQETQY,once,TRBJ2-5,TRBV6-6
ASTNWRTLTTEAF,-,TRBJ1-1,TRBV6-5
ASSLVGTQETQY,-,TRBJ2-5,TRBV5-6
ASSLARDRGGNGYT,-,TRBJ1-2,TRBV5-1
ASSLGQGPRADTQY,-,TRBJ2-3,TRBV7-8
ASSSQLNTEAF,-,TRBJ1-1,TRBV11-2
ATSDGDRDTGELF,-,TRBJ2-2,TRBV24-1
ASSLDLGNEQF,-,TRBJ2-1,TRBV5-6
ASSEALLGTMINEKLF,-,TRBJ1-4,TRBV6-1
ASGLVVGPHQPQH,-,TRBJ1-5,TRBV12-5
SVRTGDPSGYT,once,TRBJ1-2,TRBV29-1
ASSSLGGPYNEQF,-,TRBJ2-1,TRBV11-2
ASSLGTDSVGNQPQH,-,TRBJ1-5,TRBV6-4